These 8 T cell receptor beta chains originate from one sample sequenced in a study of beta chain features in type 1 diabetes. All of the isolated RNA was reverse transcribed, so expressed TCRB transcripts were sequenced. Assay used: immunoSEQ multiplex PCR; TCRdb lists only in-frame clones, some missing. The sample yields roughly 140,000 clones, around 10% seen once. Sequencing was done on a sample of central memory CD4+ T cells from blood. The receptors shown here come from a man aged 18 to 35 in good health.

A word on this clone: The identical CDR3 is also encoded by other nucleotide sequences in the sample. The V gene is TRBV7-9, the J gene TRBJ2-3; D not resolved. CDR1 and CDR2 from the germline V gene are SEHNR and FQNEAQ (reference sequence). The CDR3 is 12 residues long. V lost 5 bases and J 4 bases, leaving 7 bases between the germline ends. CDR3 coding DNA: TGTGCCAGCAGCCGCACCTCAGATACGCAGTATTTT. Translated, it gives CASSRTSDTQYF.

This clone was seen more than once but under ten times. The chain couples TRBV7-2 to TRBJ1-5; D ambiguous. Trimming took 1 base from V and 9 from J, leaving 7 bases between them. The germline gives CDR1 SGHTA, CDR2 FQGNSA. This CDR3 spans 12 amino acids. CDR3 nucleotide sequence: TGTGCCAGCAGCTTAGGCGGTGGGCCCCAGCATTTT. Translated: CASSLGGGPQHF.

The gene calls are TRBV6-5 and TRBJ1-6; D gene uncertain. V gave up 6 bases and J gave up 7 bases, with 7 bases separating them. Germline V lookup: CDR1 MNHEY, CDR2 SVGAGI. This CDR3 is built from 12 residues. In nucleotides, the CDR3 is TGTGCCAGCAGCCGCCCAAATTCACCCCTCCACTTT. Encoded protein: CASSRPNSPLHF.

This clone showed up just a few times. This chain links TRBV5-1 with TRBJ1-2; 9 positions agree with TRBD1. The ends lost 4 bases at V and 8 bases at J; junction bases unmatched: 9. The CDR3 contains 14 residues. The germline CDR1 and CDR2 sequences are SGHRS and YFSETQ. CDR3 sequence: CASSPGQGAAGYTF. CDR3 DNA: TGCGCCAGCAGCCCGGGACAGGGTGCGGCAGGCTACACCTTC.

This clone was observed a few times. A much larger clone differs from this one at a single base, so this may be a read error. Other DNA sequences in the sample encode the same CDR3. The chain is built from TRBV5-1 and TRBJ2-7; no clear D gene. The CDR3 is 15 amino acids. Trimming took 0 bases from V and 2 from J, leaving 12 bases between them. Germline lookup yields CDR1 SGHRS and CDR2 YFSETQ. CDR3 residues: CASSLDLGQTYEQYF. CDR3 nucleotide sequence: TGCGCCAGCAGCTTGGACCTCGGGCAGACCTACGAGCAGTACTTC.

This clone was seen a handful of times. V usage is TRBV12-5 and J usage is TRBJ2-1; TRBD1 agrees at 9 bases. Germline V gene data show CDR1 as LGHNT and CDR2 as FRNRAP. The J segment lost 6 bases and the V segment lost 5 bases, leaving 5 bases of the junction unmatched. The CDR3 is 14 residues long. The CDR3 is CASGQGQGPNEQFF. As DNA, the CDR3 is TGTGCTAGTGGTCAGGGACAGGGTCCCAATGAGCAGTTCTTC.

This chain connects TRBV9 to TRBJ2-5; perhaps TRBD2 as D (6 bases). This CDR3 is 14 amino acids long. Germline V gene data show CDR1 as SGDLS and CDR2 as YYNGEE. Trimming took off 0 bases at V and 4 bases at J, with 10 bases between the two ends. CDR3 sequence: CASSVVGSGETQYF. DNA for the CDR3: TGTGCCAGCAGCGTAGTGGGTAGCGGAGAGACCCAGTACTTC. Filled out from reference TRBV9 and TRBJ2-5, the complete variable domain reads DSGVTQTPKHLITATGQRVTLRCSPRSGDLSVYWYQQSLDQGLQFLIQYYNGEERAKGNILERFSAQQFPDLHSELNLSSLELGDSALYFCASSVVGSGETQYFGPGTRLLVL.

This clone appeared a few times. The chain is built from TRBV28 and TRBJ2-7, with 7 bases aligning to TRBD2. Losses at the gene ends were 3 bases for V and 4 bases for J; bases not matched to a gene: 12. CDR3 length: 16 amino acids. Per the germline V gene, CDR1 is MDHEN and CDR2 is SYDVKM. The CDR3 coding sequence is TGTGCCAGCAGTTTCCCGCCCTTGACGGGGGGATACGAGCAGTACTTC. Translated, it gives CASSFPPLTGGYEQYF.